This TCR beta chain emerged from a study of cytomegalovirus exposure and HLA in healthy donors. Overall study context: A data release that came early held some 79 million unique TCRs from HLA-typed donors.

Study-wide points: According to the study, 160 or so TCR beta chains were cytomegalovirus-associated. For TCR beta chains, V- and J-gene trimming was later linked to a missense DCLRE1C variant.

About this clone itself: The target antigen is unknown.

13 Jbeta primers and 60 Vbeta primers were used for the PCR. In the authors' workflow: Some 9.9 million shared chains were among around 78 million unique TCR beta chains counted in a later analysis. Libraries were prepared by immunoSEQ multiplex PCR; TCRdb keeps only in-frame clonotypes and omits some of them. V and J calls and clone size follow that table, whereas D and trimming were derived from the DNA. This sample yields over 150,000 clones, of which 65% to 85% are seen a single time; over 2.5% belongs to the top ten. Germline V lookup: CDR1 SGHAT, CDR2 FQNNGV. This CDR3 region has 16 residues. Trimming left V 0 bases short and J 5 bases short, with 16 bases between.

The TCR originated in a woman between 45 and 60 years old in good health and CMV-seropositive. This chain uses TRBV11-2 with TRBJ1-1; D unclear. Specimen: PBMCs. The CDR3 loop reads CASSLDSSIVSTEAFF. CDR3 in DNA: TGTGCCAGCAGCTTAGATAGCTCTATTGTGAGTACTGAAGCTTTCTTT.